This is a list of T cell receptor beta chains from one sample in a study of shared clonotypes between healthy human individuals. Here immunoSEQ multiplex PCR was the method, and the copy in TCRdb shows in-frame clones only, minus some. The sample carries under 750,000 clones, 72% recorded once. The sequenced sample was memory CD4+ T cells sorted from blood. Source of these receptors: a woman aged 25-40 years in good health. Each CDR3 is given with its conserved first and last residue.

TRBV10-3	TRBJ1-2	CAISEGRDYGYTF
TRBV5-4	TRBJ1-3	CASSLGTGWRNTIYF
TRBV7-6	TRBJ1-5	CASSLGARNQPQHF
TRBV19	TRBJ1-4	CASSPPPDREKLFF
TRBV15	TRBJ2-1	CATSRAGSYNEQFF
TRBV7-8	TRBJ2-3	CASSLRVPRGDTQYF
TRBV5-1	TRBJ1-2	CASRSPGQGYGYTF
TRBV4-2	TRBJ2-1	CASSQSRRGGGDEQFF
TRBV27	TRBJ2-7	CASRSNRGSYEQYF
TRBV10-3	TRBJ1-3	CAITAGDSGNTIYF
TRBV29-1	TRBJ2-6	CSVGTGAGANVLTF
TRBV11-2	TRBJ2-5	CASSQAGTYRAQYF
TRBV2	TRBJ2-2	CASSPTTPSSRELFF
TRBV4-1	TRBJ2-7	CASSPGGKLSSGRPTYEQYF
TRBV7-3	TRBJ2-2	CASSLNPGTNTGELFF
TRBV2	TRBJ1-2	CASSEYVGPQYGYTF
TRBV2	TRBJ2-7	CASSQFSRRAFDEQYF
TRBV6-5	TRBJ2-7	CASSPTTWDEQYF
TRBV28	TRBJ2-7	CASSLSSGAPRIYEQYF
TRBV9	TRBJ2-7	CASSGPGDYEQYF
TRBV5-8	TRBJ2-5	CASSLGPHQETQYF
TRBV19	TRBJ2-3	CASRPTGSTDTQYF
TRBV6-6	TRBJ2-3	CASSSQRESTDTQYF
TRBV19	TRBJ1-5	CASRGDSNQPQHF
TRBV10-3	TRBJ1-1	CATMGQEAGTEAFF
TRBV25-1	TRBJ1-1	CASSGRATEAFF
TRBV5-4	TRBJ2-7	CASSSVGSGSSYEQYF
TRBV27	TRBJ1-1	CASSPLDRPNTEAFF
TRBV6-4	TRBJ1-3	CASSTPATGGCRPRNTIYF
TRBV5-1	TRBJ1-5	CASSLQGNQPQHF
TRBV28	TRBJ2-5	CASRPRQGSQETQYF
TRBV2	TRBJ2-1	CASSDPRYGYNEQFF
TRBV28	TRBJ2-1	CASRSSYNEQFF
TRBV11-2	TRBJ1-2	CASSFGDSNYGYTF
TRBV16	TRBJ2-2	CASSQRKNTGELFF
TRBV11-3	TRBJ2-2	CASSFFRGGELFF
TRBV10-3	TRBJ1-3	CAISEGQSGNTIYF
TRBV4-2	TRBJ1-1	CASSQEGQMNTEAFF
TRBV11-1	TRBJ1-1	CASSRTENTEAFF
TRBV7-9	TRBJ2-5	CASSLGRPGGPGETQYF
TRBV27	TRBJ2-7	CASSFSAYGLTYEQYF
TRBV1	TRBJ2-7	CTPCGISYEQYF
TRBV25-1	TRBJ2-1	CASSLGNEQFF
TRBV7-2	TRBJ2-7	CASSLGRTLSSYEQYF
TRBV29-1	TRBJ2-1	CSVARQDYYNEQFF
TRBV4-1	TRBJ2-3	CASSQDRLATDTQYF
TRBV7-8	TRBJ2-3	CASSLTAPMVSDTQYF
TRBV4-1	TRBJ2-7	CASSQEKQGALYEQYF
TRBV6-5	TRBJ1-2	CASTKEVDMNYGYTF
TRBV5-6	TRBJ1-2	CASTPDPGQGFLGGYTF
TRBV7-2	TRBJ2-2	CASSSFIGELFF
TRBV9	TRBJ2-1	CASSVVDRPYNEQFF
TRBV7-9	TRBJ2-3	CASSPESRADTQYF
TRBV2	TRBJ2-7	CASSDGARDRGNF
TRBV30	TRBJ1-2	CAWSTGQGAYGYTF
TRBV28	TRBJ2-7	CASSFLKGRNEQYF
TRBV7-2	TRBJ1-2	CASSLAVGGAGYTF
TRBV28	TRBJ1-1	CGGKGPSGRAFF
TRBV28	TRBJ2-7	CASSLYLGLAGEGTYEQYF
TRBV19	TRBJ2-5	CASTEGGIETQYF